This is a list of T cell receptor beta chains from one sample in a study of T cells after yellow fever vaccination. Using its own MiXCR run on the 5' RACE reads, TCRdb lists one record per CDR3 protein. The sample contains approximately 550,000 distinct CDR3 sequences, 13% of which appear only once. Material: PBMCs, obtained on the day of the yellow fever booster vaccination. These receptors originate from a man aged 30-40 years who received the YFV17D yellow fever vaccine. Both conserved end residues are trimmed from each CDR3. Each record gives: V gene, clone size, CDR3 protein. Rows may omit the clone size; those that give it use once, few, many or a size class.

>TRBV19|few
ASSNNTSGAGGSYNEQF
>TRBV20-1|few
SARKPGHLDEQF
>TRBV5-1|few
ASKTRADQETQY
>TRBV27|-
ASSSPPFRDNEQF
>TRBV12-3/TRBV12-4|-
ASSLGTPARDEQY
>TRBV12-3/TRBV12-4|-
ASSFFRGDGETQY
>TRBV4-3|few
ASGETARTGYT
>TRBV7-2|-
ASSTLAGTLSYEQY
>TRBV7-9|few
ASSHRASGKETQY
>TRBV19|-
ASRKREHYEQY
>TRBV5-1|few
ASSPGTSVDEQF
>TRBV30|-
AWSVPPGDTQY
>TRBV4-3|few
ASSQRTSDTIY
>TRBV20-1|-
SATPLAGVYEQY
>TRBV7-2|few
ASSLLGGISTDTQY
>TRBV30|-
AWSSFGSESYEQY
>TRBV5-5|-
ASQLLAGVVDEQF